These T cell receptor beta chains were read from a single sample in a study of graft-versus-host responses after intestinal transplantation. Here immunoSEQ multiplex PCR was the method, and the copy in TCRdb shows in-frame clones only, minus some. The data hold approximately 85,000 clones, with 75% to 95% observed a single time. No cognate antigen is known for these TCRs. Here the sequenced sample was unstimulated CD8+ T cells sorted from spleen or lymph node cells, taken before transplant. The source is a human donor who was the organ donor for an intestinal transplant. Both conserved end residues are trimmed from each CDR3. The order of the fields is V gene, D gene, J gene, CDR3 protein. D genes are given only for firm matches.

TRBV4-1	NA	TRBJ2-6	ASSQEEWKSGANVLT
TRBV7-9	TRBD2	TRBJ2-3	ASSPPGTSGSTDTQY
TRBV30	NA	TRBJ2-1	AALRRGSYNEQF
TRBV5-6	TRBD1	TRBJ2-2	ASSPPTGDTGELF
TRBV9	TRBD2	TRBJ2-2	ASSLGLAGADGELF
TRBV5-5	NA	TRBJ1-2	ASSRHGGRRGYT
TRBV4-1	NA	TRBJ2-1	ASSQGAYNEQF
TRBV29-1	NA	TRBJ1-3	SVGVDIGNTIY
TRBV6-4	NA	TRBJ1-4	ASSRGRATNEKLF
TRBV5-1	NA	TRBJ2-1	ASIGGSYNEQF
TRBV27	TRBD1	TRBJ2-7	ASSPGQVLYEQY
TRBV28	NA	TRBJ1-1	ASTRQVHTEAF
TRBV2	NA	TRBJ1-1	ASSEADEAF
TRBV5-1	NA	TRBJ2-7	ASSSDMLSSYEQY
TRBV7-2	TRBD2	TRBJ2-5	ASSPGTSGGAETQY
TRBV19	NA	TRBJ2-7	ASSIAGQGFYEQY
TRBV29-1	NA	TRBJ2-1	SVAGALSYNEQF
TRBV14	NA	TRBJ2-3	ASSPPTDTQY
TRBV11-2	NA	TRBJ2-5	ASSKGTQPYQETQY
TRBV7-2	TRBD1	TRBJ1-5	ASSRDRGSGQPQH
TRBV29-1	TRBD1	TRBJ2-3	SVEEGTDNTQY
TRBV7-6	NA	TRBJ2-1	ASSLGAVPYNEQF
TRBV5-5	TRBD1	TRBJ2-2	ASSLGTGGRGELF
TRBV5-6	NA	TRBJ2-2	ASSQPQNTGELF
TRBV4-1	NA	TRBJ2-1	ASSPTQADEQF
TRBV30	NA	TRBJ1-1	AWSVWSTEAF
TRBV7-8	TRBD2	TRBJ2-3	ASSSPGLAPLRD
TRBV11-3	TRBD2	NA	ASSPPSGGVYEQY
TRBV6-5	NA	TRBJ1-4	ASSYSWRATNEKLF
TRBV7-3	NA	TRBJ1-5	ASSTNRVTQPQH
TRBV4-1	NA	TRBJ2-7	ASSPGRSSYEQY
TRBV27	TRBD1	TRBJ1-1	ASTSQGRTEAF
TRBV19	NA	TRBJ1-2	ASSIANGNYGYT
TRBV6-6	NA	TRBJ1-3	ASRPDSARGNTIY
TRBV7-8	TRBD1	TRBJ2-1	ASSSIDRGNEQF
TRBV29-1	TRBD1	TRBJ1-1	SVLGQGHNTEAF
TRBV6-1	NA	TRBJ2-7	ASSQPRTDTYEQY
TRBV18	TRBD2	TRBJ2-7	ASSPFGGDSYEQY
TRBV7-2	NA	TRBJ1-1	ASSLDGSLTTEAF
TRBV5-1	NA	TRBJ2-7	ASSFTGTGYEQY
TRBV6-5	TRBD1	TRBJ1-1	ASSLTGQDEAF
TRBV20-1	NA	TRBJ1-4	SARELGKLF
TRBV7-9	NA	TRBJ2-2	ASSLGVGELF
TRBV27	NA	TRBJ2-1	ASRWGVNEQF
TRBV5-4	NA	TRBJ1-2	ASSLPRGGYT
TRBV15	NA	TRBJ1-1	ATSVRVDTEAF
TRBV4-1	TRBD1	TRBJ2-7	ASSQRTGSEQY
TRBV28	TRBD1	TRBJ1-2	ASSLGQGIAAGYT
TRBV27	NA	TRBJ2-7	ASSLSSGYEQY
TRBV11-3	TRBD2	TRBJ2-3	ASSLGLADGTDTQY
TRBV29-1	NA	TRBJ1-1	SVVTPNTEAF
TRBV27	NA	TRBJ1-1	ASSFAGNTEAF
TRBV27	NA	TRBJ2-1	ASSLGGYNEQF
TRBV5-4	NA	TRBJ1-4	ASGEMDGPNEKLF